This TCR beta chain emerged from a study of shared clonotypes between healthy human individuals. Remarks on this clone: What it recognizes is unknown.

The authors' processing: ImmunoSEQ output lacked quality scores and full-length reads, limiting matched filtering. The protocol was immunoSEQ multiplex PCR, while the TCRdb copy is restricted to in-frame clones and leaves out a portion. D and trimming come from the DNA, and the V and J calls and clone size come from that table. Of about 2 million clones listed, roughly 94% are singletons. Study observations and caveats: Apart from blood, nothing was sampled; tissue repertoires likely differ.

This receptor was taken from a man aged 18-30 years in good health. The sequenced material came from naive CD4+ T cells sorted from blood. This sample's subset: CD45RA+ positively selected.

CDR3 in DNA: TGTGCCAGCAGCAGAGCCTCCGGGGGCGCGTCAGGCTACACCTTC. Protein sequence: CASSRASGGASGYTF. V gene TRBV5-4 combines with J gene TRBJ1-2; possibly TRBD1 for D (6 bases). Between the trimmed V and J ends, which lost 4 bases and 8 bases, there was a span of 21 bases. Per germline, CDR1 SGHNT and CDR2 YYREEE (reference sequence). This CDR3 is built from 15 residues.